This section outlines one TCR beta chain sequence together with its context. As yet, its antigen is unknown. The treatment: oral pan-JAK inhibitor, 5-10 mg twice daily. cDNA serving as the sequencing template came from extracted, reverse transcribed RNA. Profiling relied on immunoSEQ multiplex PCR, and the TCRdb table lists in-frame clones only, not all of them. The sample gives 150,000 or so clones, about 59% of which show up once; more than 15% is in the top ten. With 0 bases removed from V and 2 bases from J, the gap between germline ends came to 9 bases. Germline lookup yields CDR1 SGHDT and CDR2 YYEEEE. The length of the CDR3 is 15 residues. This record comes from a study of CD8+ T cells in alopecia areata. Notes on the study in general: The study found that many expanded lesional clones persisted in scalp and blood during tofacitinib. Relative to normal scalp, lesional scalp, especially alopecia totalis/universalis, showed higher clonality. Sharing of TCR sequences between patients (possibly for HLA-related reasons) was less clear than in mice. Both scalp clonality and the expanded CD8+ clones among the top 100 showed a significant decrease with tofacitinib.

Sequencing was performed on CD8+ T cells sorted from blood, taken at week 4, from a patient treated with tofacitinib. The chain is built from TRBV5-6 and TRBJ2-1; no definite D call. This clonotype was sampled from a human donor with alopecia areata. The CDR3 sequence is CASSLEVATYNEQFF. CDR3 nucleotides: TGTGCCAGCAGCTTGGAGGTAGCCACCTACAATGAGCAGTTCTTC.